The 18 T cell receptor beta chains in this list originate from one sample, sequenced in a study of blood T cell repertoires in COVID-19. Sequencing used immunoSEQ multiplex PCR; TCRdb keeps in-frame clones, though not all of them. The sample carries around 170,000 clones, 80% to 90% recorded once. Specimen: PBMCs or T cells enriched from blood (not recorded which). Source of these receptors: a woman aged 45-60 years who had recovered from COVID-19.

The rearrangement uses TRBV7-3 and TRBJ2-6, with 11 bases aligning to TRBD1. Per the germline V gene, CDR1 is SGHTA and CDR2 is FQGTGA. V lost 1 base and J lost 4; bases outside the gene matches: 12. The CDR3 totals 20 residues. The DNA of the CDR3 is TGTGCCAGCAGCTTAAGAGTATGGGGGACAGGGGGAGCCGGGGCCAACGTCCTGACTTTC. Translated, it gives CASSLRVWGTGGAGANVLTF.

This chain links TRBV5-1 with TRBJ1-4; D is uncertain. The germline CDR1 and CDR2 sequences are SGHRS and YFSETQ. This CDR3 is built from 14 residues. Trimming took off 4 bases at V and 1 base at J, with 8 bases between the two ends. The CDR3 DNA reads as TGCGCCAGCAGCGACGGGTTAACTAATGAAAAACTGTTTTTT. Its protein is CASSDGLTNEKLFF.

The chain combines TRBV9 with TRBJ1-6, with 11 nucleotides matching TRBD1. This CDR3 region has 15 residues. Germline assignment: CDR1 SGDLS and CDR2 YYNGEE. Unmatched junction bases numbered 7, after V lost 4 bases and J lost 10 bases. The CDR3 nucleotides read TGTGCCAGCAGCCGGGGACAGGGGGTAAAATCACCCCTCCACTTT. Translation: CASSRGQGVKSPLHF.

The chain combines TRBV5-6 with TRBJ1-4; D perhaps matches TRBD1 (6 bases). The germline V and J ends were trimmed by 1 base and 1 base, with 14 bases remaining between them. Germline V gives CDR1 SGHDT, CDR2 YYEEEE. The CDR3 contains 17 residues. The CDR3 spells CASSLLGSGETNEKLFF. DNA for the CDR3: TGTGCCAGCAGCTTGTTAGGGTCAGGGGAAACTAATGAAAAACTGTTTTTT.

The V gene is TRBV24-1, the J gene TRBJ2-2, with 9 nucleotides matching TRBD1. Trimming at V came to 9 bases and at J to 5 bases, leaving 6 bases not matched to a gene. Germline V gives CDR1 KGHDR, CDR2 SFDVKD. This CDR3 comprises 14 residues. CDR3 region: CATQGQGQTGELFF. The CDR3 DNA sequence: TGTGCCACCCAGGGACAGGGCCAAACCGGGGAGCTGTTTTTT.

The chain employs TRBV4-3 and TRBJ2-5; 8 bases match TRBD1. Germline assignment: CDR1 LGHNA and CDR2 YSLEER. V gave up 1 base and J gave up 4 bases; unmatched junction bases: 8. The CDR3 consists of 16 residues. CDR3 DNA sequence: TGCGCCAGCAGCCAAGTTACAGGACAGGGAGGAGAGACCCAGTACTTC. Translation: CASSQVTGQGGETQYF.

This clone was seen more than once but under ten times. V usage is TRBV7-6 and J usage is TRBJ1-4; no clear D gene. There are 16 residues in the CDR3. V gave up 1 base and J gave up 0 bases, with 9 bases separating them. The V gene's germline CDR1 is SGHVS and CDR2 FNYEAQ. CDR3 in amino acids: CASSLVGAPTNEKLFF. CDR3 DNA: TGTGCCAGCAGCTTAGTTGGAGCCCCAACTAATGAAAAACTGTTTTTT. Filled out from reference TRBV7-6 and TRBJ1-4, the complete variable domain reads GAGVSQSPRYKVTKRGQDVALRCDPISGHVSLYWYRQALGQGPEFLTYFNYEAQQDKSGLPNDRFSAERPEGSISTLTIQRTEQRDSAMYRCASSLVGAPTNEKLFFGSGTQLSVL.

This rearrangement joins TRBV3-1 (or the pseudogene TRBV3-2) to TRBJ1-2; weak D call: TRBD1 (5 bases). Trimming took 3 bases from V and 1 from J, leaving 9 bases between them. From germline, CDR1 is LGHDT and CDR2 YNNKEL (reference sequence). This CDR3 has 14 amino acids. The CDR3 loop reads CASSHQGSNYGYTF. DNA for the CDR3: TGTGCCAGCAGCCATCAGGGAAGTAACTATGGCTACACCTTC.

The chain uses TRBV7-9 and TRBJ2-1, with D perhaps matching TRBD2 (6 bases). V was clipped by 1 base and J by 7 bases, with 14 bases between them. Germline CDR1 SEHNR, CDR2 FQNEAQ (reference sequence). This CDR3 contains 15 residues. CDR3 sequence reads: CASSLDGGTVNEQFF. The CDR3 nucleotides read TGTGCCAGCAGCTTAGACGGGGGTACGGTGAATGAGCAGTTCTTC.

The chain employs TRBV29-1 and TRBJ2-2; D possibly corresponds to TRBD1 (6 bases). The CDR3 totals 13 residues. The germline V gene encodes CDR1 SQVTM and CDR2 ANQGSEA. V was shortened by 7 bases and J by 4 bases, with 13 bases between the two germline ends. DNA of the CDR3: TGCAGCGCGAAGGGACATTTCACCGGGGAGCTGTTTTTT. This codes for CSAKGHFTGELFF.

This clone was seen a single time. This chain joins TRBV7-9 and TRBJ1-1; D gene unclear. Trimming took 5 bases from V and 8 from J, leaving 15 bases between them. CDR3 length: 13 amino acids. Germline-derived CDR1 and CDR2 are SEHNR and FQNEAQ (reference sequence). The CDR3 DNA is TGTGCCAGCAGCCCCCGTTTGGAGACCGAAGCTTTCTTT. It translates to CASSPRLETEAFF.

The rearrangement joins TRBV29-1 to TRBJ1-4; D is possibly TRBD1 (6 bases). Germline CDR1 reads SQVTM; CDR2 reads ANQGSEA. This CDR3 is built from 12 residues. In DNA form, the CDR3 reads TGCAGTGCAGGGGCGCCTAATGAAAAACTGTTTTTT. As protein: CSAGAPNEKLFF.

This CDR3 reads CASSGDSNEKLFF. As DNA, the CDR3 is TGTGCCAGCAGCGGCGACAGTAATGAAAAACTGTTTTTT. The chain carries TRBV11-1 and TRBJ1-4; possible D gene TRBD1, 5 bases. CDR1 and CDR2 (germline): SGHAT, FQDESV (reference sequence). Trimming removed 5 bases at V and 4 bases at J, with 8 bases between. The length of the CDR3 is 13 residues.

The chain joins TRBV19 to TRBJ2-6; 11 bases line up with TRBD1. The trim removed 6 bases at V and 0 bases at J, leaving 7 bases unmatched. The CDR3 is 18 residues long. CDR1 LNHDA and CDR2 SQIVND come from the germline V gene (reference sequence). CDR3 region: CASRGDRGTSSGANVLTF. The CDR3 nucleotides are TGTGCCAGTAGAGGGGACAGGGGGACCAGCTCTGGGGCCAACGTCCTGACTTTC.

This clone showed up just a few times. CDR3 region: CASNPGWQNTEAFF. In DNA, the CDR3 is TGTGCCAGCAACCCGGGGTGGCAGAACACTGAAGCTTTCTTT. The V and J genes are TRBV7-9 and TRBJ1-1; D call uncertain. Trimming cost V 7 bases and J 1 base, with 13 bases left between them. The CDR3 consists of 14 residues. CDR1 is SEHNR, CDR2 FQNEAQ, per germline (reference sequence). Variable domain in full (rest from reference TRBV7-9 and TRBJ1-1): DTGVSQNPRHKITKRGQNVTFRCDPISEHNRLYWYRQTLGQGPEFLTYFQNEAQLEKSRLLSDRFSAERPKGSFSTLEIQRTEQGDSAMYLCASNPGWQNTEAFFGQGTRLTVV.

J is TRBJ2-7 and V is TRBV6-5; TRBD2 is a possible D gene (7 bases). V lost 2 bases and J lost 4, with 12 bases in between. The CDR3 sequence is 14 residues long. Germline CDR1 and CDR2: MNHEY and SVGAGI. CDR3 bases: TGTGCCAGCAGTTACGGCGGGGGCGGGTACGAGCAGTACTTC. Amino acids: CASSYGGGGYEQYF.

Only one count was recorded for this clone. The genes are TRBV28 and TRBJ1-1; D might be TRBD1 (5 bases). This CDR3 is built from 13 residues. The germline gives CDR1 MDHEN, CDR2 SYDVKM. Trimming cost V 6 bases and J 7 bases, with 15 bases left between them. The CDR3 spells CASREVQGGEAFF. The CDR3 coding sequence is TGTGCCAGCAGAGAAGTTCAGGGTGGTGAAGCTTTCTTT.

This chain links TRBV27 with TRBJ2-4, with 10 nucleotides matching TRBD2. Germline lookup yields CDR1 MNHEY and CDR2 SMNVEV (reference sequence). The CDR3 spans 17 residues. V lost 5 bases, J lost 0 bases, and 7 bases stayed unmatched. The chain's CDR3 is CASSHKLAGLAKNIQYF. Written as DNA, the CDR3 is TGTGCCAGCAGTCACAAACTAGCGGGGTTAGCCAAAAACATTCAGTACTTC.